This paragraph reports one T cell receptor (beta chain). Its specificity is unknown. This record belongs to a study of TIL therapy for anti-PD-1-resistant metastatic lung cancer. Study summary: Most patients had lung adenocarcinoma; a handful of tumors were EGFR-mutant, two ALK-rearranged; half smoked currently or formerly.

Sample time point: pre-treatment sample, taken before nivolumab and TIL therapy. Most excised metastases sampled were pleural nodules or supraclavicular lymph nodes. Patients then received nivolumab; progressors got lymphodepletion, TIL and IL-2. This was the immunoSEQ v3 assay. Here immunoSEQ multiplex PCR was the method, and the copy in TCRdb shows in-frame clones only, minus some. The data show around 5,300 clones, roughly 64% seen once. Study-level points and caveats: Many TIL product clones were absent from baseline tumor, suggesting clonal contraction.

The source of this sequence is a man aged 65 to 85 with non-small cell lung cancer. Sequencing was performed on tumor tissue, taken at baseline.

CDR3 bases: TGTGCCAGCAGCTTTAACTCCTATAATTCACCCCTCCACTTT. Protein product: CASSFNSYNSPLHF. V is TRBV11-2 and J is TRBJ1-6; D call uncertain. The germline CDR1 and CDR2 sequences are SGHAT and FQNNGV. This CDR3 spans 14 amino acids. Trimming removed 3 bases from V and 0 bases from J, with 3 bases in between.